These T cell receptor beta chains were read from a single sample in a study of blood T cell repertoires in COVID-19. TCRdb's copy holds only in-frame clones and misses some; the assay was immunoSEQ multiplex PCR. Among roughly 240,000 clones listed, approximately 82% were seen once. Sequenced material: peripheral blood. These receptors originate from an elderly woman with acute or convalescent COVID-19. Each CDR3 is given with its conserved first and last residue. D genes are given only for firm matches. Some rows have no size entry. The others give once, few or many, or a class for an expanded clone.

DNA: TGTGCCAGCAAAGAACACGGGGAGCTGTTTTTT; CDR3: CASKEHGELFF; size: .; D: .; V: TRBV6-5; J: TRBJ2-2
DNA: TGTGCTCACTACAGGGGCGGCTACACCTTC; CDR3: CAHYRGGYTF; size: .; D: TRBD1; V: TRBV30; J: TRBJ1-2
DNA: TGTGCCAGCAGCCAAGAATTGGCAGGGGGAGCCGCAGATACGCAGTATTTT; CDR3: CASSQELAGGAADTQYF; size: .; D: TRBD1; V: TRBV4-2; J: TRBJ2-3
DNA: TGTGCCAGCTCACCACCGTCTAGCGGGGGCGTTTACAATGAGCAGTTCTTC; CDR3: CASSPPSSGGVYNEQFF; size: .; D: TRBD2; V: TRBV18; J: TRBJ2-1
DNA: TGTGCCAGCAGTTCTCAGGGGGAGCCTGGAAACACCATATATTTT; CDR3: CASSSQGEPGNTIYF; size: .; D: TRBD1; V: TRBV7-8; J: TRBJ1-3
DNA: TGTGCCAGCAGCGAAACCGGGACAGGGGTTGATGGCTACACCTTC; CDR3: CASSETGTGVDGYTF; size: once; D: TRBD1; V: TRBV5-4; J: TRBJ1-2
DNA: TGTGCCAGCAGCTTACAACAGGGGGCCACCGGGGAGCTGTTTTTT; CDR3: CASSLQQGATGELFF; size: few; D: TRBD1; V: TRBV7-3; J: TRBJ2-2
DNA: TGTGCCAGCAGTCTATTAGGGACACTGAACACCGGGGAGCTGTTTTTT; CDR3: CASSLLGTLNTGELFF; size: few; D: .; V: TRBV2; J: TRBJ2-2
DNA: TGTGCCAGCAGGTTCGGGGACAATCAGCCCCAGCATTTT; CDR3: CASRFGDNQPQHF; size: few; D: .; V: TRBV6-5; J: TRBJ1-5
DNA: TGTGCCAGCAGCCACCATAAGGACAGAAATTCACCCCTCCACTTT; CDR3: CASSHHKDRNSPLHF; size: .; D: .; V: TRBV4-2; J: TRBJ1-6
DNA: TGTGCCAGCAGGGTCTACGCGGGGGGATTTTACGAGCAGTACTTC; CDR3: CASRVYAGGFYEQYF; size: .; D: TRBD2; V: TRBV11-2; J: TRBJ2-7
DNA: TGTGCCAGCAGTCTTAGGAACACCGGGGAGCTGTTTTTT; CDR3: CASSLRNTGELFF; size: .; D: .; V: TRBV27; J: TRBJ2-2
DNA: TGTGCCAGCAGCTTGGCCTTTAGAGGGAGTGTCTACGAGCAGTACTTC; CDR3: CASSLAFRGSVYEQYF; size: many; D: .; V: TRBV5-5; J: TRBJ2-7
DNA: TGTGCCAGTAGTATGGCAGGGGGAGGTAATGAAGCTTTCTTT; CDR3: CASSMAGGGNEAFF; size: .; D: TRBD1; V: TRBV19; J: TRBJ1-1
DNA: TGTGCCAGCAGTTACGGGGGACAGATCTCACCCCTCCACTTT; CDR3: CASSYGGQISPLHF; size: .; D: TRBD1; V: TRBV6-2/TRBV6-3; J: TRBJ1-6